One sample yielded the 13 T cell receptor beta chains listed below, sequenced in a study of T cell responses to AZD1222 COVID-19 vaccine. Assay used: immunoSEQ multiplex PCR; TCRdb lists only in-frame clones, some missing. The sample contains 100,000 to 150,000 clones, approximately 80% of which appear only once. The sample consisted of peripheral blood, taken 28 days after the second AZD1222 dose. The receptors were sampled from an adult who received the AZD1222 COVID-19 vaccine.

V and J are TRBV7-9 and TRBJ2-7; D possibly uses TRBD1 or TRBD2 (5 bases each). Deletions cut 0 bases from V and 5 bases from J, with 8 bases between. CDR1 is SEHNR and CDR2 is FQNEAQ in the germline V gene (reference sequence). This CDR3 has 13 amino acids. Written as DNA, the CDR3 is TGTGCCAGCAGCTTAGCAGGGACCGACGAGCAGTACTTC. It translates to CASSLAGTDEQYF.

The chain uses TRBV7-9 and TRBJ1-4; D remains unclear. V lost 4 bases to trimming and J lost 0 bases, with 9 bases between them. Germline values: CDR1 SEHNR, CDR2 FQNEAQ (reference sequence). This CDR3 region has 15 residues. The CDR3 coding sequence is TGTGCCAGCAGCTCCACCGTTGCAACTAATGAAAAACTGTTTTTT. Protein: CASSSTVATNEKLFF.

J is TRBJ1-5 and V is TRBV13, with TRBD1 matching 8 bases. This CDR3 comprises 18 residues. V trimming: 2 bases; J trimming: 6 bases; junction bases outside the gene matches: 15. Per germline, CDR1 PRHDT and CDR2 FYEKMQ (reference sequence). The DNA of the CDR3 is TGTGCCAGCAGCTTACGATCTATGGCAGGGGGCCGCGGTCAGCCCCAGCATTTT. Translated: CASSLRSMAGGRGQPQHF.

CDR3 residues: CASSSTGKYNSPLHF. As DNA, the CDR3 is TGCGCCAGCAGCTCTACAGGGAAGTATAATTCACCCCTCCACTTT. The chain links TRBV5-1 to TRBJ1-6, with D possibly being TRBD1 (6 bases). V was shortened by 3 bases and J by 4 bases, with 11 bases between the two germline ends. The CDR3 extends over 15 amino acids. Germline CDR1 SGHRS, CDR2 YFSETQ.

The chain links TRBV2 to TRBJ1-3; a possible D gene is TRBD1 (5 bases). The CDR3 covers 13 residues. V was pared by 6 bases and J by 0 bases, with 6 bases between. Germline V CDR1 and CDR2: SNHLY, FYNNEI. CDR3 in DNA: TGTGCCAGCAGCGGGACCTCTGGAAACACCATATATTTT. Translation gives CASSGTSGNTIYF.

The chain uses TRBV13 and TRBJ1-1; 10 bases are shared with TRBD1. This CDR3 is built from 15 residues. After removal of 1 base from V and 5 bases from J, the junction contained 4 bases not matched to a gene. Per the germline V gene, CDR1 is PRHDT and CDR2 is FYEKMQ (reference sequence). DNA of the CDR3: TGTGCCAGCAGCTTAGCGGGACAGGGGTTGACTGAAGCTTTCTTT. Its protein product is CASSLAGQGLTEAFF.

The sample holds many counts of this clone. This sequence joins TRBV5-8 and TRBJ1-3; possible D gene TRBD1, 5 bases. The CDR3 runs to 16 residues. Trimming cost V 4 bases and J 0 bases, with 14 bases left between them. The germline V gene has CDR1 SGHTS and CDR2 YDEGEE. The CDR3 here is CASSIQGWASGNTIYF. DNA for the CDR3: TGTGCCAGCAGCATTCAGGGTTGGGCCTCTGGAAACACCATATATTTT.

Written as DNA, the CDR3 is TGTGCCAGCAGCCAGGCCACCGGAACCCATGGAAACACCATATATTTT. Amino acids: CASSQATGTHGNTIYF. V is TRBV3-1 (or the pseudogene TRBV3-2) and J is TRBJ1-3; D is ambiguous. Germline CDR1 and CDR2: LGHDT and YNNKEL (reference sequence). There are 16 residues in the CDR3. Deletions cut 3 bases from V and 3 bases from J, with 15 bases between.

The CDR3 is CASSLGAQAYQPQHF. The DNA of the CDR3 is TGTGCCAGCAGTCTAGGGGCGCAGGCATACCAGCCCCAGCATTTT. V and J are TRBV5-6 and TRBJ1-5; possibly TRBD1 for D (5 bases). The CDR3 length is 15 residues. The germline V and J ends were trimmed by 5 bases and 7 bases, with 19 bases remaining between them. Per the germline V gene, CDR1 is SGHDT and CDR2 is YYEEEE.

The V and J genes are TRBV19 and TRBJ1-5, with D unclear. This CDR3 contains 15 residues. V lost 3 bases, J lost 0 bases, and 9 bases lay in between. CDR1 and CDR2 from the germline V gene are LNHDA and SQIVND (reference sequence). The CDR3 bases are TGTGCCAGTAGTATCGGGGTTTATAGCAATCAGCCCCAGCATTTT. Translation gives CASSIGVYSNQPQHF.

The V and J genes are TRBV12-3 or TRBV12-4 and TRBJ1-1; a weak D match, TRBD1 (5 bases). The CDR3 contains 13 residues. Trimming removed 6 bases at V and 4 bases at J, with 12 bases between. This chain's CDR3 is CASSPGPSTEAFF. The DNA of the CDR3 is TGTGCCAGCAGCCCGGGACCTTCCACTGAAGCTTTCTTT.

The V call is TRBV29-1, the J call TRBJ1-1; D may be TRBD1 (6 bases). The ends were cut back, 5 bases at V and 1 base at J, with 14 bases in the middle. CDR1 is SQVTM, CDR2 ANQGSEA, per germline. The CDR3 is 14 residues long. The CDR3 coding sequence is TGCAGCGTTTTTACAGGGAAGACGAACACTGAAGCTTTCTTT. It is translated as CSVFTGKTNTEAFF.

The gene calls are TRBV7-2 and TRBJ2-5, with D uncertain. Trimming removed 5 bases at V and 5 bases at J, with 9 bases between. Germline V gives CDR1 SGHTA, CDR2 FQGNSA. The CDR3 contains 12 residues. This chain's CDR3 is CASSRARETQYF. In DNA, the CDR3 is TGTGCCAGCAGCCGTGCCAGGGAGACCCAGTACTTC. The full variable domain, with the rest looked up from reference TRBV7-2 and TRBJ2-5, is GAGVSQSPSNKVTEKGKDVELRCDPISGHTALYWYRQSLGQGLEFLIYFQGNSAPDKSGLPSDRFSAERTGGSVSTLTIQRTQQEDSAVYLCASSRARETQYFGPGTRLLVL.